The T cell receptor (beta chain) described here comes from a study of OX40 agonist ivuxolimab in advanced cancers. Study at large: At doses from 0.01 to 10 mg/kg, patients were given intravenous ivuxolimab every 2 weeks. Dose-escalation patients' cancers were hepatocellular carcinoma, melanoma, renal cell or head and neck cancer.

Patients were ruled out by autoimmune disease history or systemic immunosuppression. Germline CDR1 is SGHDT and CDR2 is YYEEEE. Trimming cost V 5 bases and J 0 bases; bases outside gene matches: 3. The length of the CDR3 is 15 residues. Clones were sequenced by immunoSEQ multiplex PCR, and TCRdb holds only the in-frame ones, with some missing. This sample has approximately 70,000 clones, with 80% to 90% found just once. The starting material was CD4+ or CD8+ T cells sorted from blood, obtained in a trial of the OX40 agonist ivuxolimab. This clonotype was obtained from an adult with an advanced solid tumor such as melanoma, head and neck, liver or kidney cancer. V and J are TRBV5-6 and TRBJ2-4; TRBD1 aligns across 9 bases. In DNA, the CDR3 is TGTGCCAGCAGTATGACAGGGGGAGCCAAAAACATTCAGTACTTC. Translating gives CASSMTGGAKNIQYF.